These 10 T cell receptor beta chains came from one sample sequenced in a study of Ad26.COV2.S vaccination and SARS-CoV-2 variants. Clones were read by immunoSEQ multiplex PCR, and TCRdb kept only the in-frame ones, dropping some. The table includes around 240,000 clones, over 75% detected once. Treatment defined: about 20 received Ad26.COV2.S at low or high dose, single or two shots; about five received placebo; per-sample allocation not given. The samples were gathered on day 63 after the first injection of vaccine or placebo. The sample here was peripheral blood, taken in a trial of Ad26.COV2.S vaccine versus placebo. The source is a person between 18 and 65 years old who received the Ad26.COV2.S COVID-19 vaccine or a placebo.

The chain links TRBV25-1 to TRBJ1-3, with no clear D. Trimming stripped 2 bases from V and 2 bases from J, with 4 bases between. The CDR3 loop spans 13 amino acids. Germline V gene sequence: CDR1 MGHDK, CDR2 SYGVNS. CDR3: CASSEGTGNTIYF. The CDR3 coding sequence is TGTGCCAGCAGTGAAGGGACTGGAAACACCATATATTTT.

The chain links TRBV28 to TRBJ1-5; D unclear. The V end was cut by 5 bases, the J end by 1 base, with 12 bases between. This CDR3 spans 15 amino acids. Germline V gives CDR1 MDHEN, CDR2 SYDVKM. CDR3 residues: CASSGGQRSNQPQHF. Here the CDR3 DNA reads TGTGCCAGCAGTGGCGGGCAGCGGAGCAATCAGCCCCAGCATTTT.

The rearrangement uses TRBV4-2 and TRBJ2-7, with 7 bases lining up with TRBD1. Germline V lookup: CDR1 LGHNA, CDR2 YNFKEQ. V shed 0 bases and J 2 bases; nucleotides not matched to a gene: 4. CDR3 length: 15 residues. CDR3 loop: CASSQEPGQPYEQYF. The CDR3 DNA is TGTGCCAGCAGCCAAGAACCGGGACAGCCCTACGAGCAGTACTTC.

V is TRBV19 and J is TRBJ2-3; 10 bases align to TRBD2. Germline CDR1 LNHDA, CDR2 SQIVND (reference sequence). Trimming removed 3 bases from V and 1 base from J; junction bases left unmatched: 10. The length of the CDR3 is 18 residues. The CDR3, as DNA: TGTGCCAGTAGTATGTTAACTAGCGGGATCATGGGCACAGATACGCAGTATTTT. The encoded protein is CASSMLTSGIMGTDTQYF.

The chain employs TRBV7-9 and TRBJ2-2; TRBD1 agrees at 10 bases. CDR3 size: 17 residues. V shed 7 bases and J 5 bases; nucleotides not matched to a gene: 13. CDR1 and CDR2 from the germline V gene are SEHNR and FQNEAQ (reference sequence). The CDR3 DNA reads TGTGCCAGCACCTCGTCCCGGGACAGGGGATCTACCGGGGAGCTGTTTTTT. Its translation: CASTSSRDRGSTGELFF.

The V gene is TRBV4-3, the J gene TRBJ2-2; 13 nucleotides line up with TRBD2. CDR3 length: 20 residues. After removal of 0 bases from V and 4 bases from J, the junction contained 11 bases not matched to a gene. Germline CDR1 and CDR2: LGHNA and YSLEER. CDR3 residues: CASSQDLLTSGRVGTGELFF. In nucleotides, the CDR3 is TGCGCCAGCAGCCAAGATTTATTAACTAGCGGGAGGGTCGGCACCGGGGAGCTGTTTTTT.

The chain combines TRBV21-1 with TRBJ2-7; the D call in the table, TRBD2, was not verified against the DNA. TRBV21-1 is labeled a pseudogene. This CDR3 has 17 amino acids. The CDR3 reads CASSKVNGSGRRNEQYF. For the CDR3, the DNA is TGTGCCAGCAGCAAAGTTAACGGGAGCGGGAGGAGGAACGAGCAGTACTTC.

The gene calls are TRBV6-2 or TRBV6-3 and TRBJ2-2; no clear D gene. CDR1 and CDR2 (germline): MNHEY, SVGEGT. The CDR3 spans 10 residues. V shed 5 bases and J shed 5 bases, with 0 bases lying between them. The CDR3 DNA sequence: TGTGCCAGCAGTACCGGGGAGCTGTTTTTT. Protein: CASSTGELFF.

This sequence joins TRBV19 and TRBJ2-7, with 10 bases that match TRBD2. CDR1 is LNHDA and CDR2 is SQIVND in the germline V gene (reference sequence). The V segment lost 5 bases and the J segment 3 bases; nucleotides outside the gene matches: 16. The CDR3 is 18 residues long. This chain's CDR3 is CASSPRLAGDGRFYEQYF. Here the CDR3 DNA reads TGTGCCAGTAGTCCGCGGCTAGCGGGAGACGGGCGCTTCTACGAGCAGTACTTC.

The chain recombines TRBV7-2 with TRBJ1-5; D is ambiguous. The ends were cut back, 6 bases at V and 6 bases at J, with 12 bases in the middle. Germline V gives CDR1 SGHTA, CDR2 FQGNSA. The CDR3 spans 13 residues. The CDR3 reads CASSLWASQPQHF. The CDR3 nucleotides are TGTGCCAGCAGTTTATGGGCTAGTCAGCCCCAGCATTTT. Using reference TRBV7-2 and TRBJ1-5 for the parts outside the CDR3, the full variable domain is GAGVSQSPSNKVTEKGKDVELRCDPISGHTALYWYRQSLGQGLEFLIYFQGNSAPDKSGLPSDRFSAERTGGSVSTLTIQRTQQEDSAVYLCASSLWASQPQHFGDGTRLSIL.